This TCR beta chain was sequenced in a study of response to subunit inactivated influenza vaccine. TCRdb used MiXCR to reprocess the RT-PCR reads, holding one entry per CDR3 protein. The sample holds 250,000 to 350,000 distinct CDR3 sequences, approximately 21% seen once. V was pared by 4 bases and J by 0 bases, with 6 bases between. The CDR3 spans 13 residues. Per the germline V gene, CDR1 is SEHNR and CDR2 is FQNEAQ (reference sequence). The receptor was derived from a man between 50 and 75 years old who received an inactivated influenza vaccine. This chain connects TRBV7-9 to TRBJ1-1; D gene ambiguous. The sequenced sample was PBMCs from blood, obtained less than 22 months after vaccination. CDR3 coding DNA: TGTGCCAGCAGCTCGTACATGAACACTGAAGCTTTCTTT. It specifies CASSSYMNTEAFF.